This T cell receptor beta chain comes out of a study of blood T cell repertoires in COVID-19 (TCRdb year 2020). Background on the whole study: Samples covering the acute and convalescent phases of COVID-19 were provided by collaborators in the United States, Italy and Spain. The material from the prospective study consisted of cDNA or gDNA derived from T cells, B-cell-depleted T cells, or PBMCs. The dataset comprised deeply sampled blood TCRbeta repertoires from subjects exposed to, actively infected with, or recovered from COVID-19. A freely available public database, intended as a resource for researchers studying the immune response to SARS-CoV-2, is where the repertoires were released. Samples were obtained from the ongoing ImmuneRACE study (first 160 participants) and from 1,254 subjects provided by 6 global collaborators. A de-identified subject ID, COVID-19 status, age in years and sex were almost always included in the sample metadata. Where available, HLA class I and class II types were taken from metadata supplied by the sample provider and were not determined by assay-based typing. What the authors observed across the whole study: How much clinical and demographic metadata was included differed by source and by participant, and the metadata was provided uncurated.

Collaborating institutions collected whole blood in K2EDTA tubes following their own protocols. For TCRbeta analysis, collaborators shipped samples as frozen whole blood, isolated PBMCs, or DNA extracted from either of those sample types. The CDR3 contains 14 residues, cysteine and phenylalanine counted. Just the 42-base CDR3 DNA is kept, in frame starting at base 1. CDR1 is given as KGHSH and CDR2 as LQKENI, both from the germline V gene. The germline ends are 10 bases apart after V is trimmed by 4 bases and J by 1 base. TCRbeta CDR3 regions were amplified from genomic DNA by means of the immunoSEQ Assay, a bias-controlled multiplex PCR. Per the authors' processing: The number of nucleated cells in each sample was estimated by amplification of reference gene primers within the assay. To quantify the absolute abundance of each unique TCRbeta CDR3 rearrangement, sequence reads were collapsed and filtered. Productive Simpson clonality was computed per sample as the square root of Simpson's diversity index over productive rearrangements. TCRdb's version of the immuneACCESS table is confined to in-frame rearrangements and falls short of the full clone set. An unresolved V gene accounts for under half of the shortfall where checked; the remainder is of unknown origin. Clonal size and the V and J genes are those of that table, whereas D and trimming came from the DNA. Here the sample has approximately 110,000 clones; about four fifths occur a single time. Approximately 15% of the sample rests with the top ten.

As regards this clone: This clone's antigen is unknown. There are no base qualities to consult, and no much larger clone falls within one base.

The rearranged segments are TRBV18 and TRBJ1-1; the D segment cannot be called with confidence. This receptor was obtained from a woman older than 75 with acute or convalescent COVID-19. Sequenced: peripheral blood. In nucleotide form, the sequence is TGTGCCAGCTCACTGGAGGTCCAGAACACTGAAGCTTTCTTT. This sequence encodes CASSLEVQNTEAFF.